Given below is one T cell receptor (beta chain) in context. Its matching antigen is unknown. Healthy Caucasian individuals made up all the donors. This entry comes from a study of identical twins. Points from the study as a whole: For out-of-frame beta sequences, excess twin sharing was weaker. Insertions were fewer in abundant cord blood beta clonotypes, whereas memory repertoires showed none of this pattern.

Through template switching, a universal primer site was introduced, and the cDNA contained unique molecular identifiers. MiXCR, applied by TCRdb to the 5' RACE reads, yields one record per CDR3 protein. Among approximately 600,000 distinct CDR3 sequences listed, approximately 10% were seen once. CDR3 length: 16 residues. The V end lost 3 bases, the J end lost 4 bases, and 15 bases lay between the germline ends. Separately, the same data were catalogued under a study of yellow fever vaccine responses in identical twins.

The chain uses TRBV12-3 or TRBV12-4 and TRBJ1-4; no clear D gene. Material for sequencing was PBMCs. The source of this sequence is a young woman in good health. The CDR3 reads CASSFRTRPDNEKLFF. The CDR3, as DNA: TGTGCCAGCAGTTTCCGGACGCGACCCGATAATGAAAAACTGTTTTTT.